Each of the 5 T cell receptor beta chains below was sequenced from the same sample in a study of response to subunit inactivated influenza vaccine. A single record per CDR3 protein comes from TCRdb applying MiXCR to the RT-PCR reads. Altogether roughly 170,000 distinct CDR3 sequences are present, about 10% being singletons, with the ten largest covering 11%. Specimen: non-naive T cells sorted from PBMCs, collected on the day of vaccination. These TCRs come from a man aged 50-60 years who received an inactivated influenza vaccine.

The gene calls are TRBV20-1 and TRBJ2-7; 7 bases are shared with TRBD1. CDR3 length equals 13 residues. Germline V gene data show CDR1 as DFQATT and CDR2 as SNEGSKA (reference sequence). Trimming removed 6 bases from V and 2 bases from J; junction bases left unmatched: 7. DNA for the CDR3: TGCAGTGCCATGACAGGGAGTACCTACGAGCAGTACTTC. Residues: CSAMTGSTYEQYF.

This clonotype came up many times. This sequence joins TRBV9 and TRBJ1-1; D gene unclear. The germline V and J ends were trimmed by 0 bases and 0 bases, with 12 bases remaining between them. In germline, CDR1 is SGDLS, CDR2 YYNGEE. CDR3 length: 16 residues. The CDR3, as DNA: TGTGCCAGCAGCGTAGGGTTACAGCCAATGAACACTGAAGCTTTCTTT. It translates to CASSVGLQPMNTEAFF.

There are many counts of this clonotype. This sequence joins TRBV12-3 or TRBV12-4 and TRBJ2-4; TRBD2 agrees at 7 bases. The CDR3 is made up of 16 amino acids. After removal of 1 base from V and 8 bases from J, the junction contained 11 bases not matched to a gene. Here the CDR3 reads CASSLGTSGAEDIQYF. DNA of the CDR3: TGTGCCAGCAGTTTAGGAACAAGCGGGGCGGAGGACATTCAGTACTTC.

The chain has TRBV27 and TRBJ2-2; D might be TRBD2 (6 bases). Trimming cost V 2 bases and J 7 bases, with 11 bases left between them. The CDR3 covers 14 residues. Germline CDR1 MNHEY, CDR2 SMNVEV (reference sequence). The CDR3 reads CASSLVAGYGELFF. The CDR3 DNA reads as TGTGCCAGCAGTTTAGTCGCGGGGTACGGGGAGCTGTTTTTT.

V and J are TRBV4-2 and TRBJ2-1; D is perhaps TRBD2 (6 bases). The CDR3 runs 16 residues. Trimming left V 1 base short and J 5 bases short, with 15 bases between. Germline CDR1 and CDR2: LGHNA and YNFKEQ. The CDR3 DNA reads as TGTGCCAGCAGCCAAGCTGATGGGACTTTAAACAATGAGCAGTTCTTC. Amino acid sequence: CASSQADGTLNNEQFF.